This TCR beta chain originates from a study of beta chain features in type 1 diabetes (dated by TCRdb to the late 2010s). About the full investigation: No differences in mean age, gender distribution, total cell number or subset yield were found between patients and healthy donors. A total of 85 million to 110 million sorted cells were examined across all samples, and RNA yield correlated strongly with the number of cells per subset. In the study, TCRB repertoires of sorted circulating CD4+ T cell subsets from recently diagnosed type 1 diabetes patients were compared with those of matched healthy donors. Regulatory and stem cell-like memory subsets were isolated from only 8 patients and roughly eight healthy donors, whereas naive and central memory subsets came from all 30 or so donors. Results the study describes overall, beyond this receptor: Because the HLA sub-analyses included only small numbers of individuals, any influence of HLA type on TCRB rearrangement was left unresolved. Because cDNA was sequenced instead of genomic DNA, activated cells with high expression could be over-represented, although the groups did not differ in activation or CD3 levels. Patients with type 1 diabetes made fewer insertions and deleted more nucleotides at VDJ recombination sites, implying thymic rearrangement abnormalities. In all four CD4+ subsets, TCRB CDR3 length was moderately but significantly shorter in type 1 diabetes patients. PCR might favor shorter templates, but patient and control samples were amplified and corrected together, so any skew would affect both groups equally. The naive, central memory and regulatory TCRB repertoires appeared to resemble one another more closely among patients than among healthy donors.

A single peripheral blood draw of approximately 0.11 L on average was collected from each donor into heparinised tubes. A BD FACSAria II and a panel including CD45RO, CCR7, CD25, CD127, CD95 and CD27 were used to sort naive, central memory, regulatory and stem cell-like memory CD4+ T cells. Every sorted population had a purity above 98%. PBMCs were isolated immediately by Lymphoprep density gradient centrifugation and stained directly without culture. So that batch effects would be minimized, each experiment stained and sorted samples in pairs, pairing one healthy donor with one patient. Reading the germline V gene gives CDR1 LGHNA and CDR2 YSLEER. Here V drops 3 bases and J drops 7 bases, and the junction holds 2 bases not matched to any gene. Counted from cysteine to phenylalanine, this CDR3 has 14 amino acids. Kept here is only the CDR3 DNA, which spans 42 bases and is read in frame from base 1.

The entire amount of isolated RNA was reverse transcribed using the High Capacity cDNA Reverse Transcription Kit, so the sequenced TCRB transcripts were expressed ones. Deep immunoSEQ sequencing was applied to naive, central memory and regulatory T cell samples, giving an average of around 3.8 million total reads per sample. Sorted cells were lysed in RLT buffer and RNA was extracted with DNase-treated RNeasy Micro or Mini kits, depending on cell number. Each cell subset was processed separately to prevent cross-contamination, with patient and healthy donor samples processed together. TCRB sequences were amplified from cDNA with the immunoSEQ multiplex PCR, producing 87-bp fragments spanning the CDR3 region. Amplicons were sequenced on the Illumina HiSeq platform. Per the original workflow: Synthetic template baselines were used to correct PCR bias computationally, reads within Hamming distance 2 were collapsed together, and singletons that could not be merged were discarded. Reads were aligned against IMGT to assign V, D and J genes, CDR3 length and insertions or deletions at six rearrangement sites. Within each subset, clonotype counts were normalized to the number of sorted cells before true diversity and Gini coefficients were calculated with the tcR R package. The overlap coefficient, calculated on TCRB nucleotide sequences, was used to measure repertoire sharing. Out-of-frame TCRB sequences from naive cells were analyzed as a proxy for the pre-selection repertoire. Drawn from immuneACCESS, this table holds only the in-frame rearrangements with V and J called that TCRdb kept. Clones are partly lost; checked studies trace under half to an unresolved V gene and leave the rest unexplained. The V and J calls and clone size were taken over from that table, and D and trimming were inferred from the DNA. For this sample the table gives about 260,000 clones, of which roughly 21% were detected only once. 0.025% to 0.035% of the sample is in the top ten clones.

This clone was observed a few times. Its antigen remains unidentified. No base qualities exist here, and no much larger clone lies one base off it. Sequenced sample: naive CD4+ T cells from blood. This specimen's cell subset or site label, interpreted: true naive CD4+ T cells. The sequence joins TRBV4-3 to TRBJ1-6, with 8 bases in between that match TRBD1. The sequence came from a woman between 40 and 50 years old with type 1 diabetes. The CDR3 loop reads CASSHRGLNSPLHF. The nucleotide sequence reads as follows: TGCGCCAGCAGCCACAGGGGGCTCAATTCACCCCTCCACTTT.